A single sample is the source of the 9 T cell receptor beta chains below, sequenced in a study of T-cell reconstitution after alpha-beta-depleted transplantation in children. Researchers prepared the TCRbeta library using unique molecular identifiers, the study reports. TCRdb redid the calling of the PCR reads with MiXCR, one entry per CDR3 protein. The table includes 550,000 to 800,000 distinct CDR3 sequences, approximately 14% detected once. Specimen: PBMCs, collected before TCRalphabeta/CD19-depleted stem cell transplant. Source of these receptors: a girl aged 2-9 years with congenital amegakaryocytic thrombocytopenia, due to receive a stem cell transplant.

Many counts were recorded for this clonotype. The genes are TRBV11-2 and TRBJ2-7, with D possibly matching TRBD1 (6 bases). The CDR3 is made up of 13 amino acids. Trimming shortened V by 4 bases and J by 4 bases, and 11 bases separated the two germline ends. Per the germline V gene, CDR1 is SGHAT and CDR2 is FQNNGV. Here the CDR3 DNA reads TGTGCCAGCAGCTCGGGTAGGGGGTACGAGCAGTACTTC. As protein: CASSSGRGYEQYF.

The rearrangement joins TRBV11-2 to TRBJ2-1; 11 nucleotides line up with TRBD2. Germline CDR1 and CDR2: SGHAT and FQNNGV. This CDR3 contains 15 residues. V gave up 10 bases and J gave up 10 bases; unmatched junction bases: 15. The chain's CDR3 is CATHSGTSGLAEQFF. CDR3 coding DNA: TGTGCCACCCACTCGGGGACTAGCGGTCTGGCGGAGCAGTTCTTC.

This clonotype turned up a few times. The V gene is TRBV7-6, the J gene TRBJ2-7, with 8 positions matching TRBD2. Trimming cost V 6 bases and J 2 bases; bases outside gene matches: 9. The CDR3 has 15 residues. Germline V gives CDR1 SGHVS, CDR2 FNYEAQ. Here the CDR3 reads CASSQYSGTTYEQYF. The DNA for the CDR3 is TGTGCCAGCAGTCAATATAGCGGGACGACCTACGAGCAGTACTTC.

This clonotype was counted at least ten times. This sequence joins TRBV24-1 and TRBJ2-3; D gene ambiguous. Germline CDR1 is KGHDR and CDR2 is SFDVKD. V lost 0 bases and J lost 7, with 13 bases in between. The CDR3 consists of 15 residues. The CDR3 here is CATSDLLDQGYTQYF. For the CDR3, the DNA is TGTGCCACCAGTGATTTGCTGGACCAAGGATATACGCAGTATTTT.

This clonotype was observed at least ten times. The chain combines TRBV5-1 with TRBJ1-5; D is uncertain. CDR3 length equals 13 residues. CDR1 is SGHRS, CDR2 YFSETQ, per germline. V lost 3 bases and J lost 4, with 8 bases in between. The CDR3 DNA is TGCGCCAGCAGCTCGCTGGGGAATCAGCCCCAGCATTTT. It specifies CASSSLGNQPQHF.

This clonotype appeared a few times. This chain joins TRBV3-1 and TRBJ2-2, with D unclear. This CDR3 has 15 residues. Germline CDR1 LGHDT, CDR2 YNNKEL (reference sequence). The V end was cut by 3 bases, the J end by 6 bases, with 14 bases between. CDR3 DNA: TGTGCCAGCAGCCAGGCCATCCTAGGTGCCGGGGAGCTGTTTTTT. Translating it yields CASSQAILGAGELFF.

The chain recombines TRBV20-1 with TRBJ1-2; a possible D gene is TRBD1 (5 bases). V was trimmed by 0 bases and J by 2 bases, leaving 22 bases between them. Germline CDR1 reads DFQATT; CDR2 reads SNEGSKA (reference sequence). This CDR3 is built from 18 residues. This CDR3 reads CSARDGSQVDPINYGYTF. For the CDR3, the DNA is TGCAGTGCTAGAGATGGTTCACAGGTTGATCCCATAAACTATGGCTACACCTTC.

This clonotype appeared many times. V gene TRBV7-8 combines with J gene TRBJ2-5, with 11 bases identical to TRBD2. The germline V gene has CDR1 SGHVS and CDR2 FQNEAQ. The CDR3 totals 16 residues. J lost 4 bases, V lost 2 bases, and 6 bases had no gene match. CDR3 sequence reads: CASSLLAGGPSETQYF. The CDR3 bases are TGTGCCAGCAGCTTATTAGCGGGAGGGCCCTCAGAGACCCAGTACTTC.

This clonotype was observed a handful of times. The chain carries TRBV7-9 and TRBJ2-5, with 9 positions matching TRBD2. V lost 5 bases to trimming and J lost 1 base; unmatched junction nucleotides: 11. The CDR3 is 17 amino acids. CDR1 SEHNR and CDR2 FQNEAQ come from the germline V gene (reference sequence). The CDR3 region is CASSLLLAGLSQETQYF. In nucleotides, the CDR3 is TGTGCCAGCAGCCTCTTGCTAGCGGGACTAAGCCAAGAGACCCAGTACTTC.